This TCR beta chain was obtained from a study of T cell repertoires in cytomegalovirus infection. Study-level information: Use of recently identified HLA-C-restricted and well-studied HLA-B-restricted CMV epitopes was part of the study. Signatures in public TCR beta sequences pointed to both CMV infection and matching HLA type. Points from the study as a whole: Summed frequency of shared TCR beta families picked out CMV carriers who also had the relevant HLA. It was HLA-C-restricted CMV-specific TCR beta clonotypes that dominated the response ex vivo.

This clonotype turned up a few times. Its antigen is undetermined. Via MiXCR, TCRdb re-called the reads, giving one row per CDR3 protein. The table has some 480,000 distinct CDR3 sequences, 33% seen once; the top ten hold roughly a sixth. The sequencing used cultured PBMCs, collected from culture after CMV antigen stimulation. The sequence came from a human donor in good health (CMV status not recorded). Some clones in this sample may be carry-over from other donors' samples.

The CDR3 bases are TGTGCCAGCAGTGAAGGGCCGGGCCTCCCGGAAGGCTACACCTTC. Translation: CASSEGPGLPEGYTF. This chain uses TRBV25-1 with TRBJ1-2, with unresolved D. Germline lookup yields CDR1 MGHDK and CDR2 SYGVNS. The CDR3 extends over 15 amino acids. The V and J ends lost 2 bases and 8 bases respectively, with 18 bases between them.